This is a list of T cell receptor beta chains from one sample in a study of blood T cell repertoires in COVID-19. TCRdb's copy holds only in-frame clones and misses some; the assay was immunoSEQ multiplex PCR. Found here are approximately 300,000 clones, around 86% of them singletons; the top ten hold approximately 5.5%. The sample consisted of PBMCs or T cells enriched from blood (not recorded which). The receptors here all came from a man aged 55 to 70 who had recovered from COVID-19. Both conserved end residues are part of each CDR3. Fields, in order: V gene, J gene, clone size, D gene, CDR3 protein, CDR3 DNA. The D gene is left open where the match is weak. Size is omitted from some rows. Given values are once, few, many or a class for expanded clones.

V gene: TRBV18; J gene: TRBJ2-3; clone size: .; D gene: TRBD1; CDR3 protein: CASSSQGRDTQYF; CDR3 DNA: TGTGCCAGCTCGTCACAGGGGAGAGATACGCAGTATTTT
V gene: TRBV19; J gene: TRBJ1-1; clone size: .; D gene: TRBD1; CDR3 protein: CASSNPGGRRDTEAFF; CDR3 DNA: TGTGCCAGTAGTAACCCAGGGGGAAGAAGGGACACTGAAGCTTTCTTT
V gene: TRBV24-1; J gene: TRBJ2-3; clone size: .; D gene: TRBD2; CDR3 protein: CATSDLTSGTDTQYF; CDR3 DNA: TGTGCCACCAGTGATTTGACTAGCGGGACAGATACGCAGTATTTT
V gene: TRBV5-4; J gene: TRBJ1-2; clone size: .; D gene: TRBD1; CDR3 protein: CASSLTGTGIYGYTF; CDR3 DNA: TGTGCCAGCAGCCTCACTGGGACAGGTATTTATGGCTACACCTTC
V gene: TRBV5-4; J gene: TRBJ2-7; clone size: .; D gene: .; CDR3 protein: CASSLGRGPSYEQYF; CDR3 DNA: TGTGCCAGCAGCTTGGGGAGGGGCCCGTCCTACGAGCAGTACTTC
V gene: TRBV7-9; J gene: TRBJ1-4; clone size: .; D gene: .; CDR3 protein: CASSSQTDATNEKLFF; CDR3 DNA: TGTGCCAGCAGCTCTCAGACAGACGCAACTAATGAAAAACTGTTTTTT
V gene: TRBV6-5; J gene: TRBJ2-2; clone size: .; D gene: TRBD2; CDR3 protein: CATWTSGNTGELFF; CDR3 DNA: TGTGCCACCTGGACTAGCGGGAACACCGGGGAGCTGTTTTTT
V gene: TRBV28; J gene: TRBJ1-6; clone size: .; D gene: .; CDR3 protein: CASSTQGSYNSPLHF; CDR3 DNA: TGTGCCAGCAGTACCCAGGGTTCTTATAATTCACCCCTCCACTTT
V gene: TRBV10-1; J gene: TRBJ2-5; clone size: .; D gene: TRBD1; CDR3 protein: CASSETGQGQEETQYF; CDR3 DNA: TGCGCCAGCAGTGAGACGGGACAGGGTCAGGAAGAGACCCAGTACTTC
V gene: TRBV7-3; J gene: TRBJ2-1; clone size: .; D gene: TRBD2; CDR3 protein: CASSPQGRTSGHEQFF; CDR3 DNA: TGTGCCAGCAGCCCTCAGGGAAGGACTAGCGGACATGAGCAGTTCTTC
V gene: TRBV9; J gene: TRBJ2-3; clone size: .; D gene: TRBD2; CDR3 protein: CASSAGTSGYTDTQYF; CDR3 DNA: TGTGCCAGCAGCGCCGGGACTAGCGGATACACAGATACGCAGTATTTT
V gene: TRBV24-1; J gene: TRBJ1-2; clone size: .; D gene: TRBD1; CDR3 protein: CATSDTGTGIYGYTF; CDR3 DNA: TGTGCCACCAGTGACACCGGGACAGGCATCTATGGCTACACCTTC
V gene: TRBV28; J gene: TRBJ1-2; clone size: .; D gene: .; CDR3 protein: CASSFVAFQGGYTF; CDR3 DNA: TGTGCCAGCAGTTTCGTGGCGTTCCAGGGGGGCTACACCTTC
V gene: TRBV6-5; J gene: TRBJ2-5; clone size: .; D gene: TRBD1; CDR3 protein: CASSRDRGETQYF; CDR3 DNA: TGTGCCAGCAGCCGGGACAGGGGGGAGACCCAGTACTTC
V gene: TRBV7-9; J gene: TRBJ1-4; clone size: .; D gene: TRBD1; CDR3 protein: CASSQGTGGEKLFF; CDR3 DNA: TGTGCCAGCAGCCAGGGGACAGGGGGTGAAAAACTGTTTTTT
V gene: TRBV28; J gene: TRBJ1-2; clone size: .; D gene: .; CDR3 protein: CASSLLSNYGYTF; CDR3 DNA: TGTGCCAGCAGTTTATTGAGCAACTATGGCTACACCTTC
V gene: TRBV7-3; J gene: TRBJ2-3; clone size: few; D gene: .; CDR3 protein: CASSLTARDTQYF; CDR3 DNA: TGTGCCAGCAGCTTGACAGCAAGGGATACGCAGTATTTT
V gene: TRBV9; J gene: TRBJ1-6; clone size: .; D gene: TRBD1; CDR3 protein: CASSVPGQGDSPLHF; CDR3 DNA: TGTGCCAGCAGCGTACCGGGACAGGGCGATTCACCCCTCCACTTT
V gene: TRBV5-3; J gene: TRBJ1-1; clone size: .; D gene: .; CDR3 protein: CARSSKQDMNTEAFF; CDR3 DNA: TGTGCCAGAAGCTCGAAACAGGACATGAACACTGAAGCTTTCTTT
V gene: TRBV5-1; J gene: TRBJ2-7; clone size: .; D gene: TRBD1; CDR3 protein: CASSPDRALLYEQYF; CDR3 DNA: TGCGCCAGCAGCCCAGACAGGGCCCTCCTCTACGAGCAGTACTTC
V gene: TRBV6-2/TRBV6-3; J gene: TRBJ2-1; clone size: .; D gene: .; CDR3 protein: CASSSSPAYNEQFF; CDR3 DNA: TGTGCCAGCAGCTCCTCGCCGGCCTACAATGAGCAGTTCTTC
V gene: TRBV19; J gene: TRBJ2-6; clone size: .; D gene: TRBD1; CDR3 protein: CASSGTGRVSGANVLTF; CDR3 DNA: TGTGCCAGTAGTGGGACAGGGAGGGTTTCTGGGGCCAACGTCCTGACTTTC
V gene: TRBV6-6; J gene: TRBJ2-5; clone size: .; D gene: TRBD2; CDR3 protein: CASSLAVQETQYF; CDR3 DNA: TGTGCCAGCAGTCTAGCGGTCCAAGAGACCCAGTACTTC
V gene: TRBV5-1; J gene: TRBJ2-1; clone size: .; D gene: TRBD1; CDR3 protein: CASSTQGASDNEQFF; CDR3 DNA: TGCGCCAGCAGCACACAGGGGGCATCGGACAATGAGCAGTTCTTC
V gene: TRBV29-1; J gene: TRBJ1-2; clone size: .; D gene: .; CDR3 protein: CSVEDRANRGGYTF; CDR3 DNA: TGCAGCGTTGAAGATCGGGCCAACCGGGGGGGCTACACCTTC
V gene: TRBV5-1; J gene: TRBJ2-3; clone size: .; D gene: TRBD1; CDR3 protein: CASSQDRGTDTQYF; CDR3 DNA: TGCGCCAGCAGCCAAGACAGGGGAACAGATACGCAGTATTTT
V gene: TRBV19; J gene: TRBJ1-1; clone size: .; D gene: TRBD1; CDR3 protein: CASSDRGRGNTEAFF; CDR3 DNA: TGTGCCAGTAGTGACAGGGGTAGGGGGAACACTGAAGCTTTCTTT
V gene: TRBV5-1; J gene: TRBJ2-7; clone size: .; D gene: .; CDR3 protein: CASSSDEVEQYF; CDR3 DNA: TGCGCCAGCAGCAGCGACGAGGTCGAGCAGTACTTC
V gene: TRBV27; J gene: TRBJ2-7; clone size: .; D gene: .; CDR3 protein: CASSLPTPPLGWGLYEQYF; CDR3 DNA: TGTGCCAGCAGTTTACCTACTCCTCCGTTGGGATGGGGCCTCTACGAGCAGTACTTC
V gene: TRBV7-9; J gene: TRBJ1-2; clone size: .; D gene: .; CDR3 protein: CASSFGEWGGYTF; CDR3 DNA: TGTGCCAGCAGCTTTGGCGAATGGGGCGGCTACACCTTC
V gene: TRBV27; J gene: TRBJ1-4; clone size: .; D gene: TRBD1; CDR3 protein: CASSSRQGGEKLFF; CDR3 DNA: TGTGCCAGCAGTTCCCGACAGGGTGGTGAAAAACTGTTTTTT
V gene: TRBV7-9; J gene: TRBJ2-3; clone size: .; D gene: .; CDR3 protein: CASSLALQNTDTQYF; CDR3 DNA: TGTGCCAGCAGCTTAGCACTCCAAAACACAGATACGCAGTATTTT
V gene: TRBV11-3; J gene: TRBJ2-7; clone size: .; D gene: .; CDR3 protein: CASSKGTSESYEQYF; CDR3 DNA: TGTGCCAGCAGCAAAGGGACATCGGAATCCTACGAGCAGTACTTC
V gene: TRBV29-1; J gene: TRBJ1-1; clone size: .; D gene: .; CDR3 protein: CSGTMNTEAFF; CDR3 DNA: TGCAGCGGAACTATGAACACTGAAGCTTTCTTT
V gene: TRBV29-1; J gene: TRBJ1-5; clone size: .; D gene: .; CDR3 protein: CSVATGNQPQHF; CDR3 DNA: TGCAGCGTTGCGACGGGGAATCAGCCCCAGCATTTT
V gene: TRBV7-2; J gene: TRBJ1-5; clone size: .; D gene: TRBD1; CDR3 protein: CASSPWTGDGNQPQHF; CDR3 DNA: TGTGCCAGCAGCCCGTGGACAGGGGATGGCAATCAGCCCCAGCATTTT
V gene: TRBV4-1; J gene: TRBJ2-1; clone size: .; D gene: TRBD2; CDR3 protein: CASSHQRGSLEQFF; CDR3 DNA: TGCGCCAGCAGCCATCAGCGCGGGAGTCTTGAGCAGTTCTTC
V gene: TRBV6-5; J gene: TRBJ2-4; clone size: once; D gene: TRBD1; CDR3 protein: CATYSTGGAKNIQYF; CDR3 DNA: TGTGCCACTTACTCTACAGGGGGAGCCAAAAACATTCAGTACTTC
V gene: TRBV7-9; J gene: TRBJ1-2; clone size: .; D gene: TRBD1; CDR3 protein: CASSPRTGDYGYTF; CDR3 DNA: TGTGCCAGCAGCCCACGGACAGGGGACTATGGCTACACCTTC
V gene: TRBV2; J gene: TRBJ2-7; clone size: .; D gene: .; CDR3 protein: CASIAGTYEQYF; CDR3 DNA: TGTGCCAGCATTGCAGGGACCTACGAGCAGTACTTC
V gene: TRBV5-6; J gene: TRBJ2-1; clone size: .; D gene: TRBD2; CDR3 protein: CASSWGSGTAHNEQFF; CDR3 DNA: TGTGCCAGCAGCTGGGGTAGCGGGACGGCGCACAATGAGCAGTTCTTC
V gene: TRBV29-1; J gene: TRBJ1-3; clone size: .; D gene: .; CDR3 protein: CSVDGGDNTIYF; CDR3 DNA: TGCAGCGTTGACGGGGGTGATAACACCATATATTTT
V gene: TRBV7-8; J gene: TRBJ1-5; clone size: .; D gene: .; CDR3 protein: CASSSRTRMGQPQHF; CDR3 DNA: TGTGCCAGCAGCTCACGGACTCGGATGGGACAGCCCCAGCATTTT
V gene: TRBV24-1; J gene: TRBJ2-6; clone size: .; D gene: .; CDR3 protein: CATSDASRDAALGANVLTF; CDR3 DNA: TGTGCCACCAGTGATGCCTCCAGGGATGCAGCTCTGGGGGCCAACGTCCTGACTTTC
V gene: TRBV19; J gene: TRBJ2-3; clone size: .; D gene: .; CDR3 protein: CASSMPPGVSTDTQYF; CDR3 DNA: TGTGCCAGTAGTATGCCTCCCGGAGTGAGCACAGATACGCAGTATTTT
V gene: TRBV6-5; J gene: TRBJ1-5; clone size: .; D gene: .; CDR3 protein: CASSLGPLDQPQHF; CDR3 DNA: TGTGCCAGCAGTTTGGGGCCCCTTGATCAGCCCCAGCATTTT
V gene: TRBV24-1; J gene: TRBJ2-1; clone size: .; D gene: .; CDR3 protein: CATSQGSSYNEQFF; CDR3 DNA: TGTGCCACCAGTCAGGGGAGCTCCTACAATGAGCAGTTCTTC
V gene: TRBV27; J gene: TRBJ2-1; clone size: .; D gene: .; CDR3 protein: CASSPLSGSYNEQFF; CDR3 DNA: TGTGCCAGCAGTCCTCTGTCAGGGTCCTACAATGAGCAGTTCTTC
V gene: TRBV7-2; J gene: TRBJ2-7; clone size: .; D gene: .; CDR3 protein: CASSLGGGTLIPYEQYF; CDR3 DNA: TGTGCCAGCAGCTTAGGAGGCGGGACTCTTATCCCCTACGAGCAGTACTTC
V gene: TRBV5-1; J gene: TRBJ1-1; clone size: .; D gene: .; CDR3 protein: CASSLVGGNTEAFF; CDR3 DNA: TGCGCCAGCAGCTTGGTAGGGGGGAACACTGAAGCTTTCTTT